Below, 24 T cell receptor beta chains from the same sample are listed, as sequenced in a study of cytomegalovirus exposure and HLA in healthy donors. In the PCR, 60 Vbeta and 13 Jbeta primers were used. The method was immunoSEQ multiplex PCR; TCRdb's version includes in-frame clones alone and lacks a portion of them. The table lists about 130,000 clones, 70% to 85% of them singletons. The sample comprised PBMCs. These receptors originate from a woman in her thirties or forties in good health and CMV-seropositive.

The CDR3: CASSIGGDAYNEQFF. DNA of the CDR3: TGTGCCAGCAGCATCGGGGGGGACGCATACAATGAGCAGTTCTTC. The chain is built from TRBV7-3 and TRBJ2-1; 8 bases are a match to TRBD2. The J segment lost 4 bases and the V segment lost 5 bases, leaving 7 bases of the junction unmatched. The germline V gene encodes CDR1 SGHTA and CDR2 FQGTGA. The CDR3 sequence is 15 residues long.

The V gene is TRBV28, the J gene TRBJ1-2, with D perhaps matching TRBD1 (5 bases). The V gene's germline CDR1 is MDHEN and CDR2 SYDVKM. The CDR3 consists of 14 residues. Between the trimmed V and J ends, which lost 5 bases and 5 bases, there was a span of 15 bases. The chain's CDR3 is CASSARGGSYGYTF. CDR3 coding DNA: TGTGCCAGCAGTGCAAGGGGAGGATCTTATGGCTACACCTTC.

This clone was found a few times. Different DNA sequences within this sample yield the same CDR3. J is TRBJ2-1 and V is TRBV9, with TRBD1 matching 7 bases. V lost 0 bases and J lost 7; bases outside the gene matches: 7. The CDR3 runs 15 residues. Per germline, CDR1 SGDLS and CDR2 YYNGEE. CDR3 nucleotides: TGTGCCAGCAGCGTAGTAGGGGGCCCTCCGAATGAGCAGTTCTTC. Residues: CASSVVGGPPNEQFF.

J is TRBJ2-3 and V is TRBV15; D uncertain. CDR1 and CDR2 (germline): LNHNV, YYDKDF (reference sequence). The germline V and J ends were trimmed by 3 bases and 6 bases, with 4 bases remaining between them. This CDR3 comprises 11 residues. The CDR3 protein is CATSSGDTQYF. CDR3 DNA: TGTGCCACCAGCAGCGGGGATACGCAGTATTTT.

The chain is built from TRBV28 and TRBJ2-1; TRBD2 agrees at 14 bases. In germline, CDR1 is MDHEN, CDR2 SYDVKM. Unmatched junction bases numbered 7, after V lost 5 bases and J lost 7 bases. The CDR3 extends over 16 amino acids. The CDR3 DNA sequence: TGTGCCAGCAGTCCCCCCGGGACTAGCGGGAGAAATGAGCAGTTCTTC. Translating it yields CASSPPGTSGRNEQFF.

This chain connects TRBV7-3 to TRBJ2-1, with 7 positions matching TRBD1. Germline V gene sequence: CDR1 SGHTA, CDR2 FQGTGA. The CDR3 has 15 amino acids. V lost 7 bases to trimming and J lost 6 bases; unmatched junction nucleotides: 12. DNA for the CDR3: TGTGCCAGCAAACTCCTCCCGGGACAGAGCAATGAGCAGTTCTTC. This gives the protein CASKLLPGQSNEQFF.

This chain joins TRBV6-5 and TRBJ2-3; 7 bases match TRBD2. Germline V lookup: CDR1 MNHEY, CDR2 SVGAGI. Germline trimming cut 2 bases from V and 3 bases from J; bases unmatched to any gene: 5. This CDR3 spans 15 amino acids. CDR3 protein: CASSYRAGETDTQYF. The CDR3 DNA reads TGTGCCAGCAGTTACCGTGCGGGAGAAACAGATACGCAGTATTTT.

The chain carries TRBV7-9 and TRBJ2-5, with D tentatively TRBD1 (5 bases). The CDR3 is made up of 13 amino acids. Germline V CDR1 and CDR2: SEHNR, FQNEAQ (reference sequence). V lost 5 bases, J lost 5 bases, and 12 bases lay in between. The CDR3 loop is CASSPRVGETQYF. For the CDR3, the DNA is TGTGCCAGCAGCCCCAGGGTAGGGGAGACCCAGTACTTC.

The chain is built from TRBV27 and TRBJ2-1; 7 positions match TRBD1. In germline, CDR1 is MNHEY, CDR2 SMNVEV (reference sequence). The length of the CDR3 is 13 residues. V shed 5 bases and J 5 bases; nucleotides not matched to a gene: 3. CDR3 coding DNA: TGTGCCAGCAGTCAGGGGGAAAACAATGAGCAGTTCTTC. Translation gives CASSQGENNEQFF.

V and J are TRBV7-2 and TRBJ1-6; no clear D. V lost 3 bases and J lost 6, with 15 bases in between. The CDR3 extends over 16 amino acids. Germline CDR1 reads SGHTA; CDR2 reads FQGNSA. As DNA, the CDR3 is TGTGCCAGCAGCTTTCTAGGTCAGAGCCTTAATTCACCCCTCCACTTT. This encodes CASSFLGQSLNSPLHF. Variable domain in full (rest from reference TRBV7-2 and TRBJ1-6): GAGVSQSPSNKVTEKGKDVELRCDPISGHTALYWYRQSLGQGLEFLIYFQGNSAPDKSGLPSDRFSAERTGGSVSTLTIQRTQQEDSAVYLCASSFLGQSLNSPLHFGNGTRLTVT.

The chain recombines TRBV27 with TRBJ1-2; 7 positions match TRBD1. Trimming cost V 6 bases and J 1 base; bases outside gene matches: 11. Germline assignment: CDR1 MNHEY and CDR2 SMNVEV (reference sequence). The CDR3 spans 16 residues. The CDR3 loop reads CASRTYRGPLNYGYTF. The CDR3 coding sequence is TGTGCCAGCAGGACTTACAGGGGTCCTCTTAACTATGGCTACACCTTC.

This sequence joins TRBV5-4 and TRBJ2-3, with 9 positions matching TRBD1. Germline CDR1 and CDR2: SGHNT and YYREEE (reference sequence). The CDR3 length is 15 residues. After removal of 3 bases from V and 9 bases from J, the junction contained 11 bases not matched to a gene. The CDR3 protein is CASSSLGTGTRTQYF. CDR3 DNA: TGTGCCAGCAGCTCCCTTGGGACAGGGACGCGGACGCAGTATTTT. Full variable domain (outside the CDR3, taken from reference TRBV5-4 and TRBJ2-3): ETGVTQSPTHLIKTRGQQVTLRCSSQSGHNTVSWYQQALGQGPQFIFQYYREEENGRGNFPPRFSGLQFPNYSSELNVNALELDDSALYLCASSSLGTGTRTQYFGPGTRLTVL.

The J gene is TRBJ2-1, the V gene TRBV4-1; 10 bases map to TRBD2. V was clipped by 4 bases and J by 5 bases; unmatched bases: 8. The V gene's germline CDR1 is MGHRA and CDR2 YSYEKL. The CDR3 runs 16 residues. CDR3 amino acids: CASSPLASGSHNEQFF. In DNA form, the CDR3 reads TGCGCCAGCAGCCCGTTGGCTAGCGGGAGTCACAATGAGCAGTTCTTC.

V gene TRBV19 combines with J gene TRBJ1-5; D is unresolved. Germline V gene lookup returns CDR1 LNHDA and CDR2 SQIVND (reference sequence). The CDR3 is made up of 14 amino acids. V was shortened by 3 bases and J by 8 bases, with 14 bases between the two germline ends. CDR3 amino acids: CASSIVVLGEPQHF. DNA for the CDR3: TGTGCCAGTAGTATTGTGGTACTTGGAGAGCCCCAGCATTTT. Looking up the rest from reference TRBV19 and TRBJ1-5 gives the full variable domain: DGGITQSPKYLFRKEGQNVTLSCEQNLNHDAMYWYRQDPGQGLRLIYYSQIVNDFQKGDIAEGYSVSREKKESFPLTVTSAQKNPTAFYLCASSIVVLGEPQHFGDGTRLSIL.

This chain uses TRBV27 with TRBJ2-7; TRBD1 matches 11 bases. Germline V CDR1 and CDR2: MNHEY, SMNVEV (reference sequence). V trimming: 4 bases; J trimming: 6 bases; junction bases outside the gene matches: 5. The CDR3 runs 14 residues. The CDR3 DNA follows: TGTGCCAGCAGTTCAGGGACAGGGGGTAGCGAGCAGTACTTC. Its protein product is CASSSGTGGSEQYF.

The chain recombines TRBV6-5 with TRBJ2-2; D might be TRBD1 (5 bases). Trimming took off 7 bases at V and 6 bases at J, with 9 bases between the two ends. CDR1 is MNHEY and CDR2 is SVGAGI in the germline V gene. This CDR3 region has 12 residues. This CDR3 is CASMGPPGELFF. The CDR3 nucleotides are TGTGCCAGCATGGGGCCGCCCGGGGAGCTGTTTTTT.

V usage is TRBV5-5 and J usage is TRBJ2-3, with TRBD2 as a possible D gene (5 bases). Germline values: CDR1 SGHKS, CDR2 YYEKEE (reference sequence). CDR3 length: 13 residues. The V and J ends lost 4 bases and 11 bases respectively, with 17 bases between them. CDR3 sequence: CASSAGGRVEQYF. The CDR3 nucleotides are TGTGCCAGCAGCGCCGGAGGACGTGTCGAGCAGTATTTT.

The rearrangement links TRBV30 to TRBJ1-1; no reliable D call. Germline V gene lookup returns CDR1 GTSNPN and CDR2 SVGIG (reference sequence). This CDR3 comprises 14 residues. V lost 3 bases, J lost 3 bases, and 14 bases lay in between. The chain's CDR3 is CAWSTGYGDTEAFF. The CDR3 DNA follows: TGTGCCTGGAGCACGGGATATGGGGACACTGAAGCTTTCTTT. Together with reference TRBV30 and TRBJ1-1, the CDR3 gives the full variable domain: SQTIHQWPATLVQPVGSPLSLECTVEGTSNPNLYWYRQAAGRGLQLLFYSVGIGQISSEVPQNLSASRPQDRQFILSSKKLLLSDSGFYLCAWSTGYGDTEAFFGQGTRLTVV.

J is TRBJ2-7 and V is TRBV4-1; TRBD1 might be the D (5 bases). Trimming removed 1 base at V and 5 bases at J, with 6 bases between. Germline CDR1 MGHRA, CDR2 YSYEKL. The CDR3 totals 12 residues. The CDR3 region is CASSQVGDEQYF. The CDR3 DNA reads TGCGCCAGCAGCCAAGTAGGGGACGAGCAGTACTTC.

This clone was counted a single time. In DNA form, the CDR3 reads TGTGCCTGGAGTGTCTACAGGGGAAAGAACACTGAAGCTTTCTTT. The encoded protein is CAWSVYRGKNTEAFF. V and J are TRBV30 and TRBJ1-1, with 7 bases aligning to TRBD1. The CDR3 is 15 residues long. CDR1 and CDR2 (germline): GTSNPN, SVGIG (reference sequence). V lost 0 bases and J lost 1; bases outside the gene matches: 5.

This chain links TRBV29-1 with TRBJ2-5; 12 bases are shared with TRBD2. Losses at the gene ends were 7 bases for V and 2 bases for J; bases not matched to a gene: 26. The CDR3 length is 21 residues. The germline gives CDR1 SQVTM, CDR2 ANQGSEA. The CDR3 is CSDFPDRAGRTSGDPQETQYF. As DNA, the CDR3 is TGCAGCGACTTCCCTGACCGGGCAGGACGGACTAGCGGGGATCCACAAGAGACCCAGTACTTC.

V is TRBV2 and J is TRBJ2-5; 7 bases match TRBD2. The J segment lost 11 bases and the V segment lost 4 bases, leaving 4 bases of the junction unmatched. This CDR3 has 11 amino acids. Germline V gene sequence: CDR1 SNHLY, CDR2 FYNNEI. DNA for the CDR3: TGTGCCAGCAGTGCTCTAGCGGAGCAGTACTTC. It translates to CASSALAEQYF. The full variable domain, rest sourced from reference TRBV2 and TRBJ2-5, is EPEVTQTPSHQVTQMGQEVILRCVPISNHLYFYWYRQILGQKVEFLVSFYNNEISEKSEIFDDQFSVERPDGSNFTLKIRSTKLEDSAMYFCASSALAEQYFGPGTRLLVL.

The V gene is TRBV10-2, the J gene TRBJ1-1; 7 bases align to TRBD1. The length of the CDR3 is 14 residues. The germline V gene has CDR1 WSHSY and CDR2 SAAADI. V shed 0 bases, J shed 3 bases, and the junction held 1 base outside the gene matches. CDR3 DNA: TGCGCCAGCAGTGAGTCCCAGGGGGACACTGAAGCTTTCTTT. The encoded protein is CASSESQGDTEAFF.

V and J are TRBV5-1 and TRBJ2-3; possible D gene TRBD2, 5 bases. CDR1 SGHRS and CDR2 YFSETQ come from the germline V gene. Trimming cost V 0 bases and J 4 bases, with 9 bases left between them. The CDR3 consists of 14 residues. The chain's CDR3 is CASSLGGNPDTQYF. CDR3 sequence (DNA): TGCGCCAGCAGCTTGGGAGGGAATCCAGATACGCAGTATTTT.